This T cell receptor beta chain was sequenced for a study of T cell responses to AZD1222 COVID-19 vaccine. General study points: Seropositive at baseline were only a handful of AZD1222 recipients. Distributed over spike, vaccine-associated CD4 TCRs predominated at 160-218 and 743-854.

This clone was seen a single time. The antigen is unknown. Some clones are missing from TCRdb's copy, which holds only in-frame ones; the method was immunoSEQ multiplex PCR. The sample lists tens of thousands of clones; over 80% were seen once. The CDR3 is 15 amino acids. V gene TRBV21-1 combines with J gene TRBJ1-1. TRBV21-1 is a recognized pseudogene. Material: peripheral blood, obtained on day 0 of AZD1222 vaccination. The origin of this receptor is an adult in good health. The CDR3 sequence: CASSKDNPVNTEAFF. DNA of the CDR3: TGTGCCAGCAGCAAAGATAATCCGGTGAACACTGAAGCTTTCTTT.